This is a list of T cell receptor beta chains from one sample in a study of T cell repertoires in cytomegalovirus infection. From the reads, TCRdb called clonotypes with MiXCR, one entry per CDR3 protein. The sample lists about 160,000 distinct CDR3 sequences, roughly a fifth seen once, with around a quarter in the top ten. No antigen has been assigned to these receptors. The sequenced sample was CD8+ T cells from cultured PBMCs, obtained from culture after CMV antigen stimulation. These receptors were taken from a human donor in good health (CMV status not recorded). Some clones in this sample may be carry-over from other donors' samples. Both conserved end residues are part of each CDR3. The D gene is left open where the match is weak. Not every row has a clone size; where given, it reads once, few, many or a size class.

DNA: TGTGCCAGCAGCTTGTGGGACTACGAGCAGTACTTC; CDR3: CASSLWDYEQYF; D: -; J: TRBJ2-7; length: 12; V: TRBV7-2; size: -
DNA: TGTGCCAGCAGCTTAAAACAGGGGAAGAATGAGCAGTTCTTC; CDR3: CASSLKQGKNEQFF; D: TRBD1; J: TRBJ2-1; length: 14; V: TRBV7-2; size: many
DNA: TGTGCCAGCAGCCCGAGGTCGACAGGGGCCTATGGCTACACCTTC; CDR3: CASSPRSTGAYGYTF; D: TRBD1; J: TRBJ1-2; length: 15; V: TRBV9; size: few
DNA: TGTGCCAGCAGCTCGTGGACAGATCAGCCCTACGAGCAGTACTTC; CDR3: CASSSWTDQPYEQYF; D: -; J: TRBJ2-7; length: 15; V: TRBV7-2; size: few
DNA: TGTGCCAGCAGCTTAGACGGATTTGCGGGGGAGCTACTCTACAATGAGCAGTTCTTC; CDR3: CASSLDGFAGELLYNEQFF; D: TRBD2; J: TRBJ2-1; length: 19; V: TRBV7-9; size: few
DNA: TGCGCCAGCAGCCAAGCGGGGGACAGGGCCCCGAACACTGAAGCTTTCTTT; CDR3: CASSQAGDRAPNTEAFF; D: TRBD1; J: TRBJ1-1; length: 17; V: TRBV4-1; size: few
DNA: TGTGCCAGCAGACCGGACAGGGGGGTGAACACTGAAGCTTTCTTT; CDR3: CASRPDRGVNTEAFF; D: TRBD1; J: TRBJ1-1; length: 15; V: TRBV27; size: few
DNA: TGTGCCAGCACTCCTGGGGGAGGTGTTGGCTACACCTTC; CDR3: CASTPGGGVGYTF; D: -; J: TRBJ1-2; length: 13; V: TRBV12-3/TRBV12-4; size: -
DNA: TGTGCCAGCACTGACCGGGGGGGCGGTATTGAAGCTTTCTTT; CDR3: CASTDRGGGIEAFF; D: -; J: TRBJ1-1; length: 14; V: TRBV7-2; size: -
DNA: TGTGCCAGCAGTTTCCGGGACAAGGGGGCTAATCAGCCCCAGCATTTT; CDR3: CASSFRDKGANQPQHF; D: TRBD1; J: TRBJ1-5; length: 16; V: TRBV12-3/TRBV12-4; size: -
DNA: TGTGCCAGCAGCCAATTAAGCGGCACAGATACGCAGTATTTT; CDR3: CASSQLSGTDTQYF; D: -; J: TRBJ2-3; length: 14; V: TRBV7-6; size: few
DNA: TGTGCCAGCAGCTTCTGGATTAGCGGGGGGCCGACTACCACAGATACGCAGTATTTT; CDR3: CASSFWISGGPTTTDTQYF; D: TRBD2; J: TRBJ2-3; length: 19; V: TRBV7-2; size: few
DNA: TGTGCCAGCAGTTCTGGGACAGGGATAGCAGTCGGCTACACCTTC; CDR3: CASSSGTGIAVGYTF; D: TRBD1; J: TRBJ1-2; length: 15; V: TRBV27; size: -
DNA: TGTGCCAGCAGCGCTTTAAGCGGGAGAAGTGGCGATGAGCAGTTCTTC; CDR3: CASSALSGRSGDEQFF; D: TRBD2; J: TRBJ2-1; length: 16; V: TRBV9; size: -
DNA: TGTGCCAGCAGTTTAACGATTGGGACACTAGTTAACTATGGCTACACCTTC; CDR3: CASSLTIGTLVNYGYTF; D: -; J: TRBJ1-2; length: 17; V: TRBV28; size: -
DNA: TGCGCCAGCAGCCAGGGCGGGACGGCTAGCCACGAGCAGTACTTC; CDR3: CASSQGGTASHEQYF; D: -; J: TRBJ2-7; length: 15; V: TRBV4-3; size: -
DNA: TGTGCCAGCAGCTTCAGTGTCGGGACAACTGATAATGAAGCTTTCTTT; CDR3: CASSFSVGTTDNEAFF; D: -; J: TRBJ1-1; length: 16; V: TRBV11-2; size: few
DNA: TGTGCCAGCAGTGGTACTAGCGGGGGGCACAGCTCCTACAATGAGCAGTTCTTC; CDR3: CASSGTSGGHSSYNEQFF; D: TRBD2; J: TRBJ2-1; length: 18; V: TRBV2; size: few
DNA: TGTGCCATCAGTGAATCCGACAGGGGCTACGAGCAGTACTTC; CDR3: CAISESDRGYEQYF; D: TRBD1; J: TRBJ2-7; length: 14; V: TRBV10-3; size: few
DNA: TGTGCCAGCACCTTTCCCTCGGAAGGGCAGTACTTC; CDR3: CASTFPSEGQYF; D: -; J: TRBJ2-7; length: 12; V: TRBV6-2/TRBV6-3; size: -
DNA: TGTGCCAGCAGCCCCGACTTCTATGGCTACACCTTC; CDR3: CASSPDFYGYTF; D: -; J: TRBJ1-2; length: 12; V: TRBV7-2; size: -
DNA: TGTGCCAGCAGCCTTAGTTCCGGGACAGCAGACACCGGGGAGCTGTTTTTT; CDR3: CASSLSSGTADTGELFF; D: TRBD1; J: TRBJ2-2; length: 17; V: TRBV7-9; size: few
DNA: TGTGCCAGCGGCCTTGACAGGAGCCAGCCTCTGAACACTGAAGCTTTCTTT; CDR3: CASGLDRSQPLNTEAFF; D: -; J: TRBJ1-1; length: 17; V: TRBV28; size: few
DNA: TGTGCCAGTACTCCCGGGACAGGGCCCACAGATACGCAGTATTTT; CDR3: CASTPGTGPTDTQYF; D: TRBD1; J: TRBJ2-3; length: 15; V: TRBV19; size: -
DNA: TGCGCCAGCAGCCAAGATAGGGGGAGCAATGAGCAGTTCTTC; CDR3: CASSQDRGSNEQFF; D: -; J: TRBJ2-1; length: 14; V: TRBV4-1; size: few
DNA: TGTGCCAGCAGTTTAAGAAATAACTCTCCAGAGACCCAGTACTTC; CDR3: CASSLRNNSPETQYF; D: -; J: TRBJ2-5; length: 15; V: TRBV27; size: few
DNA: TGTGCCAGCAGCCCACGACGGTGGGCTAATGAAAAACTGTTTTTT; CDR3: CASSPRRWANEKLFF; D: -; J: TRBJ1-4; length: 15; V: TRBV7-3; size: once
DNA: TGTGCCAGCAGCTTAGTGAGTCAGCCCCAGCATTTT; CDR3: CASSLVSQPQHF; D: -; J: TRBJ1-5; length: 12; V: TRBV7-8; size: few
DNA: TGTGCCAGCAGTGAAGCGTTAACGGGGTTACAAGAGACCCAGTACTTC; CDR3: CASSEALTGLQETQYF; D: -; J: TRBJ2-5; length: 16; V: TRBV2; size: -
DNA: TGTGCCATCAGTGAGTCTGGGGACTGGAACTTGTCCTACGAGCAGTACTTC; CDR3: CAISESGDWNLSYEQYF; D: -; J: TRBJ2-7; length: 17; V: TRBV10-3; size: -
DNA: TGTGCCAGTAGTATAACAGGCTATAGCAATCAGCCCCAGCATTTT; CDR3: CASSITGYSNQPQHF; D: -; J: TRBJ1-5; length: 15; V: TRBV19; size: few
DNA: TGTGCCAGCACCGACCTTCTAGGCAAAAACATTCAGTACTTC; CDR3: CASTDLLGKNIQYF; D: -; J: TRBJ2-4; length: 14; V: TRBV6-2/TRBV6-3; size: few
DNA: TGTGCCAGCAGCTTAAGGGACAGGGTGCAAGAGACCCAGTACTTC; CDR3: CASSLRDRVQETQYF; D: TRBD1; J: TRBJ2-5; length: 15; V: TRBV7-2; size: few
DNA: TGTGCCAGCAGTTATACATCCTCGGGGGAGCTGTTTTTT; CDR3: CASSYTSSGELFF; D: -; J: TRBJ2-2; length: 13; V: TRBV12-3/TRBV12-4; size: few
DNA: TGTGCCAGTAGTATCCACCCCCCCAGGGTAAGATGGAATGATGAAAAACTGTTTTTT; CDR3: CASSIHPPRVRWNDEKLFF; D: -; J: TRBJ1-4; length: 19; V: TRBV19; size: -
DNA: TGTGCCAGCAGCTTACGGGGACAGGTTCACACTGAAGCTTTCTTT; CDR3: CASSLRGQVHTEAFF; D: TRBD1; J: TRBJ1-1; length: 15; V: TRBV7-2; size: few
DNA: TGTGCCAGCAGCTCAACTCGGGACAGGGGTGGCTACACCTTC; CDR3: CASSSTRDRGGYTF; D: TRBD1; J: TRBJ1-2; length: 14; V: TRBV7-9; size: few
DNA: TGTGCCAGCAGCTTAGTCGGGGGGCGATGCAATCAGCCCCAGCATTTT; CDR3: CASSLVGGRCNQPQHF; D: -; J: TRBJ1-5; length: 16; V: TRBV11-2; size: few
DNA: TGTGCCAGCAGCCCCGTAGGCAGGGAGGGCGAGACCCAGTACTTC; CDR3: CASSPVGREGETQYF; D: TRBD2; J: TRBJ2-5; length: 15; V: TRBV7-2; size: few
DNA: TGTGCCAGCAGCACCCGGGACCGTCTCGAGCAGTACTTC; CDR3: CASSTRDRLEQYF; D: -; J: TRBJ2-7; length: 13; V: TRBV12-3/TRBV12-4; size: -
DNA: TGTGCCAGCAGTGAAGAGGCGGACAGGGGACCTCAAGAGACCCAGTACTTC; CDR3: CASSEEADRGPQETQYF; D: TRBD1; J: TRBJ2-5; length: 17; V: TRBV6-1; size: -